The 32 T cell receptor beta chains in this list originate from one sample, sequenced in a study of beta chain features in type 1 diabetes. All of the isolated RNA was reverse transcribed, so expressed TCRB transcripts were sequenced. Clones were read by immunoSEQ multiplex PCR, and TCRdb kept only the in-frame ones, dropping some. Of 900,000 or so clones listed, roughly 16% were seen once; the top ten hold 0.02% to 0.03%. The specimen was naive CD4+ T cells from blood. The receptors were gathered from a woman aged 18-29 years in good health.

J is TRBJ2-7 and V is TRBV28; 7 bases align to TRBD1. CDR1 and CDR2 (germline): MDHEN, SYDVKM. The CDR3 is 12 residues long. Germline trimming cut 6 bases from V and 4 bases from J; bases unmatched to any gene: 3. The CDR3 region is CASRDRVYEQYF. The CDR3 coding sequence is TGTGCCAGCAGAGACAGGGTGTACGAGCAGTACTTC.

The chain links TRBV28 to TRBJ2-1; 8 bases align to TRBD2. The CDR3 loop spans 14 amino acids. The V gene's germline CDR1 is MDHEN and CDR2 SYDVKM. Losses at the gene ends were 6 bases for V and 4 bases for J; bases not matched to a gene: 5. The CDR3 DNA is TGTGCCAGCAGCGAGCTAGCGGGTTACAATGAGCAGTTCTTC. Its protein is CASSELAGYNEQFF.

This clone was counted between two and nine times. The rearrangement joins TRBV19 to TRBJ1-5, with 8 bases aligning to TRBD1. Germline assignment: CDR1 LNHDA and CDR2 SQIVND (reference sequence). The junction had 16 bases not matched to a gene; V was cut back by 4 bases and J by 2 bases. The CDR3 is 19 amino acids. The CDR3 nucleotides are TGTGCCAGTAGTACCGGACAGGGATTGGTAAGTCGCGGCAATCAGCCCCAGCATTTT. Translation: CASSTGQGLVSRGNQPQHF.

This clone has a handful of counts. The sample has other DNA sequences that encode this CDR3 too. V is TRBV28 and J is TRBJ1-1; 11 nucleotides agree with TRBD1. This CDR3 has 14 amino acids. Germline-derived CDR1 and CDR2 are MDHEN and SYDVKM. The trim removed 6 bases at V and 5 bases at J, leaving 5 bases unmatched. The CDR3 sequence: CASSSGQGETEAFF. The CDR3 coding sequence is TGTGCCAGCAGCTCGGGACAGGGGGAAACTGAAGCTTTCTTT.

This clone occurred a few times. In DNA form, the CDR3 reads TGTGCCAGCAGCCCGGGACAGGGAAATGGCGATGAGCAGTTCTTC. Translating gives CASSPGQGNGDEQFF. The V and J genes are TRBV5-4 and TRBJ2-1; 9 nucleotides align to TRBD1. V gave up 4 bases and J gave up 8 bases; unmatched junction bases: 10. The germline V gene encodes CDR1 SGHNT and CDR2 YYREEE (reference sequence). This CDR3 contains 15 residues.

The chain joins TRBV7-2 to TRBJ2-5; 12 nucleotides line up with TRBD2. The CDR3 runs to 15 residues. V dropped 5 bases and J dropped 7; count of bases not matched to a gene: 8. Germline CDR1 SGHTA, CDR2 FQGNSA. The CDR3 DNA reads TGTGCCAGCAGCCTAGGGACTAGCGGGCTTGGGACCCAGTACTTC. This encodes CASSLGTSGLGTQYF.

This clone was recorded a few times. The chain links TRBV18 to TRBJ1-5, with D maybe TRBD1 (5 bases). The ends were cut back, 6 bases at V and 5 bases at J, with 17 bases in the middle. CDR3 size: 15 residues. Looked up from germline, CDR1 is KGHSH and CDR2 is LQKENI. CDR3 coding DNA: TGTGCCAGCTCCCCCGGTCAGGGTCTTTATCAGCCCCAGCATTTT. Translating gives CASSPGQGLYQPQHF.

The chain links TRBV9 to TRBJ2-5; TRBD2 aligns across 9 bases. CDR3 length equals 15 residues. V gave up 2 bases and J gave up 4 bases; unmatched junction bases: 6. CDR1 and CDR2 from the germline V gene are SGDLS and YYNGEE. The CDR3 nucleotides read TGTGCCAGCAGCGTCCTAGCGGGATCTGCAGAGACCCAGTACTTC. It yields the protein CASSVLAGSAETQYF.

This clone was seen a handful of times. This chain uses TRBV5-1 with TRBJ2-3, with TRBD2 as a possible D gene (6 bases). Trimming left V 2 bases short and J 3 bases short, with 19 bases between. The CDR3 runs to 17 residues. Germline-derived CDR1 and CDR2 are SGHRS and YFSETQ. The CDR3 sequence: CASSFAGTRLGTDTQYF. The CDR3 coding sequence is TGCGCCAGCAGCTTTGCGGGGACTCGGCTCGGTACAGATACGCAGTATTTT.

This clone was picked up a small number of times. The chain has TRBV18 and TRBJ2-7; 10 nucleotides agree with TRBD1. Germline assignment: CDR1 KGHSH and CDR2 LQKENI. Trimming took 6 bases from V and 2 from J; bases not matched to a gene: 7. The CDR3 extends over 15 amino acids. CDR3 protein: CASSLSGTGAYEQYF. The CDR3 coding sequence is TGTGCCAGCTCTCTGTCCGGGACAGGGGCCTACGAGCAGTACTTC.

This clone was observed a handful of times. The chain is built from TRBV5-1 and TRBJ2-3; 7 bases match TRBD2. CDR1 is SGHRS and CDR2 is YFSETQ in the germline V gene. This CDR3 region has 15 residues. The trim removed 4 bases at V and 6 bases at J, leaving 11 bases unmatched. CDR3 DNA sequence: TGCGCCAGCAGCCTGGAGGGGAGGGCCATGGATACGCAGTATTTT. This gives the protein CASSLEGRAMDTQYF.

This chain joins TRBV7-2 and TRBJ2-7; 7 bases map to TRBD2. V dropped 4 bases and J dropped 6; count of bases not matched to a gene: 9. Germline-derived CDR1 and CDR2 are SGHTA and FQGNSA. There are 14 residues in the CDR3. The CDR3 spells CASSWTSRGSEQYF. The CDR3 coding sequence is TGTGCCAGCAGCTGGACTAGTAGAGGGAGCGAGCAGTACTTC.

The J gene is TRBJ2-7, the V gene TRBV10-2; 11 bases agree with TRBD2. V lost 2 bases and J lost 6; bases outside the gene matches: 9. CDR1 WSHSY and CDR2 SAAADI come from the germline V gene. CDR3 length equals 16 residues. The DNA of the CDR3 is TGCGCCAGCAGTGAGCCGCTACTAGCGGGAGTAGGCGAGCAGTACTTC. Protein sequence: CASSEPLLAGVGEQYF.

The CDR3 is CASSFAGGTYEQYF. DNA for the CDR3: TGTGCCAGCAGTTTTGCGGGAGGGACCTACGAGCAGTACTTC. The rearrangement joins TRBV27 to TRBJ2-7, with 9 nucleotides matching TRBD2. The ends lost 3 bases at V and 2 bases at J; junction bases unmatched: 2. This CDR3 has 14 amino acids. Germline CDR1 and CDR2: MNHEY and SMNVEV (reference sequence).

A note on this clone: Other DNA sequences within the sample encode an identical CDR3. This sequence joins TRBV7-9 and TRBJ2-3; D call uncertain. This CDR3 comprises 13 residues. CDR1 is SEHNR and CDR2 is FQNEAQ in the germline V gene (reference sequence). The V end was cut by 0 bases, the J end by 3 bases, with 4 bases between. CDR3 DNA sequence: TGTGCCAGCAGCTTAGCTAGTACAGATACGCAGTATTTT. It translates to CASSLASTDTQYF.

Only a few counts were recorded for this clone. The DNA for the CDR3 is TGTGCCAGCAGCTTACGCACGCCGTACAATGAGCAGTTCTTC. It codes for CASSLRTPYNEQFF. This chain uses TRBV11-2 with TRBJ2-1; D ambiguous. V was cut by 2 bases and J by 4 bases, with 9 bases left in between. The length of the CDR3 is 14 residues. Germline V gene sequence: CDR1 SGHAT, CDR2 FQNNGV.

The chain joins TRBV11-3 to TRBJ2-1, with TRBD2 matching over 13 bases. The J segment lost 7 bases and the V segment lost 6 bases, leaving 6 bases of the junction unmatched. This CDR3 comprises 15 residues. The germline gives CDR1 SGHNT, CDR2 YENEEA. The CDR3 here is CASSRTSGRINEQFF. The CDR3, as DNA: TGTGCCAGCAGTCGGACTAGCGGGAGAATAAATGAGCAGTTCTTC.

The CDR3 region is CASSRGTSGPDTQYF. The CDR3 DNA reads as TGTGCCAGCTCACGCGGGACTAGCGGTCCAGATACGCAGTATTTT. The chain uses TRBV18 and TRBJ2-3; TRBD2 aligns across 11 bases. The CDR3 totals 15 residues. Germline V gene lookup returns CDR1 KGHSH and CDR2 LQKENI. The ends lost 4 bases at V and 4 bases at J; junction bases unmatched: 4.

The chain combines TRBV28 with TRBJ2-3; TRBD2 matches 7 bases. In germline, CDR1 is MDHEN, CDR2 SYDVKM. This CDR3 region has 14 residues. J was trimmed by 3 bases and V by 7 bases; bases with no gene match: 7. The DNA for the CDR3 is TGTGCCAGCAACCCTCAGGGAGGGACAGATACGCAGTATTTT. Translated: CASNPQGGTDTQYF.

This clone was recorded a few times. The V gene is TRBV9, the J gene TRBJ2-7, with TRBD2 as a possible D gene (6 bases). The CDR3 consists of 16 residues. In germline, CDR1 is SGDLS, CDR2 YYNGEE. V lost 0 bases, J lost 2 bases, and 15 bases lay in between. This CDR3 is CASSVAAGGAAYEQYF. The CDR3 DNA reads TGTGCCAGCAGCGTAGCAGCGGGTGGGGCCGCCTACGAGCAGTACTTC.

The V call is TRBV2, the J call TRBJ2-1; D is undetermined. This CDR3 contains 13 residues. The germline V gene encodes CDR1 SNHLY and CDR2 FYNNEI. Trimming left V 2 bases short and J 4 bases short, with 6 bases between. In DNA form, the CDR3 reads TGTGCCAGCAGTGAACAAACTTACAATGAGCAGTTCTTC. Translating it yields CASSEQTYNEQFF. The entire variable domain, with the rest obtained from reference TRBV2 and TRBJ2-1, is as follows: EPEVTQTPSHQVTQMGQEVILRCVPISNHLYFYWYRQILGQKVEFLVSFYNNEISEKSEIFDDQFSVERPDGSNFTLKIRSTKLEDSAMYFCASSEQTYNEQFFGPGTRLTVL.

The rearrangement joins TRBV19 to TRBJ2-1; 9 nucleotides match TRBD1. With 9 bases clipped from V and 9 bases from J, the junction kept 12 bases outside the gene matches. From germline, CDR1 is LNHDA and CDR2 SQIVND (reference sequence). The CDR3 totals 14 residues. The CDR3 region has the DNA TGTGCCAGCAAACTACAGGGGGCCCCGGGTGAGCAGTTCTTC. It translates to CASKLQGAPGEQFF.

The V call is TRBV7-2, the J call TRBJ2-3; perhaps TRBD2 as D (5 bases). The CDR3 has 16 amino acids. From germline, CDR1 is SGHTA and CDR2 FQGNSA. Trimming took 8 bases from V and 1 from J, leaving 19 bases between them. The DNA for the CDR3 is TGTGCCAGCGCCCGGTACACCGCCGGGGGCACAGATACGCAGTATTTT. Residues: CASARYTAGGTDTQYF.

This chain uses TRBV15 with TRBJ1-5, with a possible D match to TRBD1 (6 bases). Trimming removed 1 base at V and 5 bases at J, with 15 bases between. The length of the CDR3 is 16 residues. Germline CDR1 and CDR2: LNHNV and YYDKDF (reference sequence). The CDR3 loop is CATSRVLGQTYQPQHF. CDR3 nucleotides: TGTGCCACCAGCAGAGTTCTGGGACAAACTTATCAGCCCCAGCATTTT.

The chain combines TRBV28 with TRBJ2-5, with TRBD2 as a possible D gene (5 bases). Germline assignment: CDR1 MDHEN and CDR2 SYDVKM. Deletions cut 6 bases from V and 7 bases from J, with 18 bases between. This CDR3 is built from 14 residues. In DNA form, the CDR3 reads TGTGCCAGCAGGTCCCATCACGATCGGGGGACCCAGTACTTC. Protein product: CASRSHHDRGTQYF.

The gene calls are TRBV19 and TRBJ2-3, with 9 bases fitting TRBD1. The germline V gene has CDR1 LNHDA and CDR2 SQIVND (reference sequence). V lost 7 bases and J lost 14; bases outside the gene matches: 19. The CDR3 contains 15 residues. CDR3 nucleotide sequence: TGTGCCAGTACCGTACAGGGGGCGCGGGCAATTGTGCCGTATTTT. Encoded protein: CASTVQGARAIVPYF.

This chain joins TRBV7-6 and TRBJ2-3; D not resolved. Deletions cut 0 bases from V and 0 bases from J, with 7 bases between. This CDR3 spans 15 amino acids. Germline-derived CDR1 and CDR2 are SGHVS and FNYEAQ. DNA of the CDR3: TGTGCCAGCAGCTTAGCAGTACAGAGCACAGATACGCAGTATTTT. Protein product: CASSLAVQSTDTQYF. The variable domain in full, with the rest retrieved from reference TRBV7-6 and TRBJ2-3, is GAGVSQSPRYKVTKRGQDVALRCDPISGHVSLYWYRQALGQGPEFLTYFNYEAQQDKSGLPNDRFSAERPEGSISTLTIQRTEQRDSAMYRCASSLAVQSTDTQYFGPGTRLTVL.

This clone has a handful of counts. This rearrangement joins TRBV11-1 to TRBJ2-7; tentative D call: TRBD2 (6 bases). The CDR3 runs 14 residues. V shed 5 bases and J shed 0 bases, with 11 bases lying between them. CDR1 is SGHAT, CDR2 FQDESV, per germline (reference sequence). This CDR3 is CASSRRDFSYEQYF. The CDR3 nucleotides are TGTGCCAGCAGCCGAAGGGACTTCTCCTACGAGCAGTACTTC.

The chain links TRBV7-2 to TRBJ2-2; perhaps TRBD2 as D (5 bases). The germline V and J ends were trimmed by 3 bases and 2 bases, with 7 bases remaining between them. This CDR3 has 14 amino acids. CDR1 and CDR2 (germline): SGHTA, FQGNSA. The CDR3 protein is CASSFWTNTGELFF. Written as DNA, the CDR3 is TGTGCCAGCAGCTTCTGGACTAACACCGGGGAGCTGTTTTTT.

A word on this clone: Germline and junction disagree at one end, which may indicate a read error. Other DNA sequences in the same sample also yield this CDR3. The genes are TRBV4-2 and TRBJ2-7; D gene uncertain. The CDR3 loop spans 12 amino acids. Looked up from germline, CDR1 is LGHNA and CDR2 is YNFKEQ. Here the CDR3 DNA reads TGTGCCAGTAGCCAAGTCGGCTACGAGCAGTACTTC. Protein sequence: CASSQVGYEQYF.

As to this clone: This sample includes further DNA sequences coding for the same CDR3. This chain joins TRBV20-1 and TRBJ2-1; D is unclear. The CDR3 is 11 amino acids. The V end was cut by 7 bases, the J end by 4 bases, with 8 bases between. CDR1 DFQATT and CDR2 SNEGSKA come from the germline V gene (reference sequence). CDR3 coding DNA: TGCAGTGGGACCGCATACAATGAGCAGTTCTTC. Translating gives CSGTAYNEQFF.

V usage is TRBV28 and J usage is TRBJ2-7; 8 nucleotides align to TRBD2. This CDR3 contains 16 residues. V lost 4 bases to trimming and J lost 5 bases; unmatched junction nucleotides: 13. Germline V lookup: CDR1 MDHEN, CDR2 SYDVKM. The CDR3 loop reads CASSWISGIITDEQYF. The CDR3 DNA sequence: TGTGCCAGCAGTTGGATTAGCGGGATTATAACGGACGAGCAGTACTTC.